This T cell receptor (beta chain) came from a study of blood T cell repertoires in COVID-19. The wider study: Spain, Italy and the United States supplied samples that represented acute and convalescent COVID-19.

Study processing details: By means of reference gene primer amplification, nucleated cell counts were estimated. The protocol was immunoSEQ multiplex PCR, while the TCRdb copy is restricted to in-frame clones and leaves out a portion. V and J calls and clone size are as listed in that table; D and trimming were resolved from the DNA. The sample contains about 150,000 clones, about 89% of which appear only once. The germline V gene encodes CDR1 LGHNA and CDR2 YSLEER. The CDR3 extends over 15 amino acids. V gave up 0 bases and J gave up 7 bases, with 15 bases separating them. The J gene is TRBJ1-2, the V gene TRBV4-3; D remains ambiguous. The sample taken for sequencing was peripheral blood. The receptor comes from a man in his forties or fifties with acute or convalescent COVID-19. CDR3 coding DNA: TGCGCCAGCAGCCAAGAAGGCCTGGCAGGCTTTGGCTACACCTTC. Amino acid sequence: CASSQEGLAGFGYTF.